A single sample is the source of the 15 T cell receptor beta chains below, sequenced in a study of OX40 agonist ivuxolimab in advanced cancers. Clones were read by immunoSEQ multiplex PCR, and TCRdb kept only the in-frame ones, dropping some. Among 98,000 or so clones listed, approximately 91% were seen once. Sequences were derived from CD4+ or CD8+ T cells sorted from blood, sampled in a trial of the OX40 agonist ivuxolimab. All receptors come from an adult with an advanced solid tumor such as melanoma, head and neck, liver or kidney cancer.

This chain joins TRBV5-6 and TRBJ1-2, with 8 positions matching TRBD1. Trimming cost V 4 bases and J 6 bases; bases outside gene matches: 8. The germline gives CDR1 SGHDT, CDR2 YYEEEE. The length of the CDR3 is 14 residues. As DNA, the CDR3 is TGTGCCAGCAGCCTAAACAGGGGGGTGAATGGCTACACCTTC. Translated, it gives CASSLNRGVNGYTF.

The chain combines TRBV4-2 with TRBJ2-1, with D maybe TRBD2 (6 bases). The V gene's germline CDR1 is LGHNA and CDR2 YNFKEQ. V was clipped by 4 bases and J by 8 bases, with 15 bases between them. The CDR3 covers 14 residues. This CDR3 is CASSPTTGVYEQFF. The DNA for the CDR3 is TGTGCCAGCAGCCCCACGACGGGAGTTTATGAGCAGTTCTTC.

The CDR3 DNA reads TGTGCCAGCAGTAGGCTGTCGAACACTGAAGCTTTCTTT. This gives the protein CASSRLSNTEAFF. The rearrangement uses TRBV28 and TRBJ1-1, with D hard to call. V gave up 5 bases and J gave up 1 base, with 8 bases separating them. The CDR3 contains 13 residues. From germline, CDR1 is MDHEN and CDR2 SYDVKM.

The chain recombines TRBV6-5 with TRBJ2-5, with a possible D match to TRBD2 (6 bases). From germline, CDR1 is MNHEY and CDR2 SVGAGI. The CDR3 totals 15 residues. The V end was cut by 0 bases, the J end by 7 bases, with 15 bases between. CDR3 protein: CASSYSSGVPGTQYF. The CDR3 DNA sequence: TGTGCCAGCAGTTACTCATCGGGGGTGCCAGGGACCCAGTACTTC.

The chain joins TRBV4-3 to TRBJ1-5, with 7 bases matching TRBD1. Looked up from germline, CDR1 is LGHNA and CDR2 is YSLEER. V lost 4 bases and J lost 4; bases outside the gene matches: 7. The CDR3 has 15 residues. In DNA form, the CDR3 reads TGCGCCAGCAGCCCGGATGGGACAGCTAATCAGCCCCAGCATTTT. It yields the protein CASSPDGTANQPQHF.

The gene calls are TRBV5-1 and TRBJ2-7, with unresolved D. The CDR3 loop spans 15 amino acids. The germline V gene has CDR1 SGHRS and CDR2 YFSETQ. Trimming pared 0 bases from V and 6 bases from J, leaving 16 bases between. CDR3 DNA sequence: TGCGCCAGCAGCTTGGACAACCGAAACTACGGCGAGCAGTACTTC. This gives the protein CASSLDNRNYGEQYF. Full variable domain (missing parts from reference TRBV5-1 and TRBJ2-7): KAGVTQTPRYLIKTRGQQVTLSCSPISGHRSVSWYQQTPGQGLQFLFEYFSETQRNKGNFPGRFSGRQFSNSRSEMNVSTLELGDSALYLCASSLDNRNYGEQYFGPGTRLTVT.

This chain uses TRBV19 with TRBJ1-4; 8 bases are a match to TRBD1. This CDR3 spans 14 amino acids. CDR1 is LNHDA, CDR2 SQIVND, per germline (reference sequence). J lost 6 bases, V lost 5 bases, and 5 bases had no gene match. The CDR3 region is CASSVGQGYEKLFF. The CDR3 DNA reads TGTGCCAGTAGTGTCGGACAGGGATATGAAAAACTGTTTTTT.

The chain recombines TRBV23-1 with TRBJ2-7; 7 nucleotides agree with TRBD1. TRBV23-1 is an open reading frame whose function is uncertain. J was trimmed by 1 base and V by 8 bases; bases with no gene match: 11. The CDR3 extends over 15 amino acids. CDR3 nucleotides: TGCGCCAGCGGACGACAGGGACAGCATTCCTACGAGCAGTACGTC. Translation gives CASGRQGQHSYEQYV.

The V gene is TRBV28, the J gene TRBJ1-1, with TRBD1 as a possible D gene (6 bases). CDR1 MDHEN and CDR2 SYDVKM come from the germline V gene. This CDR3 has 14 residues. V was clipped by 5 bases and J by 0 bases, with 10 bases between them. The CDR3, as DNA: TGTGCCAGCAGTCCAGGGGTTTTGAACACTGAAGCTTTCTTT. It translates to CASSPGVLNTEAFF.

This chain connects TRBV7-9 to TRBJ2-2; TRBD2 agrees at 8 bases. Trimming took 8 bases from V and 0 from J; bases not matched to a gene: 17. CDR3 size: 19 residues. Germline V gene sequence: CDR1 SEHNR, CDR2 FQNEAQ (reference sequence). The CDR3 here is CASGLVRDVSGTNTGELFF. The CDR3 nucleotides are TGTGCCAGCGGATTGGTCCGGGATGTTAGCGGGACGAACACCGGGGAGCTGTTTTTT.

This sequence joins TRBV7-2 and TRBJ1-5; possibly TRBD1 for D (6 bases). Trimming left V 5 bases short and J 1 base short, with 9 bases between. CDR3 length equals 14 residues. Germline V lookup: CDR1 SGHTA, CDR2 FQGNSA. CDR3 DNA sequence: TGTGCCAGCAGCGTCGGGACAAGCAATCAGCCCCAGCATTTT. As protein: CASSVGTSNQPQHF. The full variable domain, with the rest looked up from reference TRBV7-2 and TRBJ1-5, is GAGVSQSPSNKVTEKGKDVELRCDPISGHTALYWYRQSLGQGLEFLIYFQGNSAPDKSGLPSDRFSAERTGGSVSTLTIQRTQQEDSAVYLCASSVGTSNQPQHFGDGTRLSIL.

This sequence joins TRBV18 and TRBJ2-7; weak D call: TRBD1 (6 bases). Trimming removed 4 bases at V and 3 bases at J, with 16 bases between. The CDR3 is 15 amino acids. CDR1 and CDR2 (germline): KGHSH, LQKENI. CDR3 coding DNA: TGTGCCAGCTCACAAAACCGGGACACGGGCTACGAGCAGTACTTC. The encoded protein is CASSQNRDTGYEQYF.

This sequence joins TRBV5-5 and TRBJ2-7, with D hard to call. Germline CDR1 reads SGHKS; CDR2 reads YYEKEE (reference sequence). CDR3 length: 14 residues. V was clipped by 0 bases and J by 6 bases, with 13 bases between them. The CDR3 loop reads CASSLGSPASEQYV. CDR3 DNA sequence: TGTGCCAGCAGCTTGGGGTCGCCTGCTTCCGAGCAGTACGTC.

Note on this clone: The same CDR3 can be traced to other DNA sequences in this sample. The chain carries TRBV5-6 and TRBJ1-3; 8 bases fit TRBD1. The ends lost 4 bases at V and 4 bases at J; junction bases unmatched: 4. Looked up from germline, CDR1 is SGHDT and CDR2 is YYEEEE. CDR3 size: 14 residues. Here the CDR3 DNA reads TGTGCCAGCAGCAGGGACAGGCGGGGAAACACCATATATTTT. Translated: CASSRDRRGNTIYF.

The chain employs TRBV7-2 and TRBJ1-3; 7 bases match TRBD1. Germline V gives CDR1 SGHTA, CDR2 FQGNSA. Trimming at V came to 5 bases and at J to 3 bases, leaving 13 bases not matched to a gene. The CDR3 is 17 residues long. In DNA form, the CDR3 reads TGTGCCAGCAGCCTGGGACAGCAACGTTTGTATGGAAACACCATATATTTT. Amino acids: CASSLGQQRLYGNTIYF.